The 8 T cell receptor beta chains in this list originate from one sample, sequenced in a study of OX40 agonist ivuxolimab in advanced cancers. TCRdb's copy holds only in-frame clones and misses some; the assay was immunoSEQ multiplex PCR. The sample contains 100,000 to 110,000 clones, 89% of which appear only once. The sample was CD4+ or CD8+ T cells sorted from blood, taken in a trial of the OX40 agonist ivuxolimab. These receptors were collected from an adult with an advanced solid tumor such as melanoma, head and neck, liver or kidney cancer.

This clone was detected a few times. The CDR3 here is CSVEDLRGDTIYF. In DNA, the CDR3 is TGCAGCGTTGAAGATCTTAGGGGTGACACCATATATTTT. The chain uses TRBV29-1 and TRBJ1-3; D is perhaps TRBD1 (5 bases). CDR3 length: 13 amino acids. Trimming left V 0 bases short and J 8 bases short, with 11 bases between. Germline CDR1 SQVTM, CDR2 ANQGSEA.

CDR3 sequence reads: CASSPTSGGLIYGYTF. CDR3 coding DNA: TGCGCCAGCAGCCCCACTTCGGGGGGCCTAATTTATGGCTACACCTTC. The chain carries TRBV5-1 and TRBJ1-2; possible D gene TRBD1, 6 bases. CDR3 length: 16 amino acids. Between the trimmed V and J ends, which lost 4 bases and 5 bases, there was a span of 21 bases. Looked up from germline, CDR1 is SGHRS and CDR2 is YFSETQ.

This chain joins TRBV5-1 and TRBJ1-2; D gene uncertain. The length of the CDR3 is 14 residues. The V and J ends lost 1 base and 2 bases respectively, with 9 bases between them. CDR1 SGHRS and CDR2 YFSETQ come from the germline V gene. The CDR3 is CASSLSVGNYGYTF. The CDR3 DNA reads TGCGCCAGCAGCTTGTCGGTCGGCAACTATGGCTACACCTTC.

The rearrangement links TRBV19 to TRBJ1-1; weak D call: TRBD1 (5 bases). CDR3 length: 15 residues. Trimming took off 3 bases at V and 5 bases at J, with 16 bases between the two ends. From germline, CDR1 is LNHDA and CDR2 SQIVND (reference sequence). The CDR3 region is CASSIELFEGTEAFF. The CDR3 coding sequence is TGTGCCAGTAGTATCGAACTGTTCGAGGGGACTGAAGCTTTCTTT.

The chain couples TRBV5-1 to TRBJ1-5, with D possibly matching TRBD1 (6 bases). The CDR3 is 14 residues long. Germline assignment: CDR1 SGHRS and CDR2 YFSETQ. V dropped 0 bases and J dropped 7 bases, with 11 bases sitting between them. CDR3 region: CASSLGTDRQPQHF. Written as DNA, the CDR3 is TGCGCCAGCAGCTTGGGGACAGATCGCCAGCCCCAGCATTTT.

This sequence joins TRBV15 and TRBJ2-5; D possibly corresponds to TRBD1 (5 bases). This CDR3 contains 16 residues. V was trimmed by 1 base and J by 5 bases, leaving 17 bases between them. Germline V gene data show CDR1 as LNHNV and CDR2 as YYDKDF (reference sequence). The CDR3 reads CATSRAGLGLSETQYF. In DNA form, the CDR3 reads TGTGCCACCAGCAGAGCAGGGCTGGGGTTGTCGGAGACCCAGTACTTC.

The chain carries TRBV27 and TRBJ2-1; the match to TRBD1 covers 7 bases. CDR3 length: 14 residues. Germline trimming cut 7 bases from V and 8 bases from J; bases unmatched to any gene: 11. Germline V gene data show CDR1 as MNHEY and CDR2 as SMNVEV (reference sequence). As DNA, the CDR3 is TGTGCCAGCACCATCAGACAGGGTAGCTATGAGCAGTTCTTC. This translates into CASTIRQGSYEQFF.

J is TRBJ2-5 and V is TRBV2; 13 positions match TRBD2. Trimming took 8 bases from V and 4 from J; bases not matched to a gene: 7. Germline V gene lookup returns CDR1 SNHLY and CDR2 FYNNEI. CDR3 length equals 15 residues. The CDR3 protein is CASPLGLAGTETQYF. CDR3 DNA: TGTGCCAGCCCCCTGGGACTAGCGGGAACAGAGACCCAGTACTTC.